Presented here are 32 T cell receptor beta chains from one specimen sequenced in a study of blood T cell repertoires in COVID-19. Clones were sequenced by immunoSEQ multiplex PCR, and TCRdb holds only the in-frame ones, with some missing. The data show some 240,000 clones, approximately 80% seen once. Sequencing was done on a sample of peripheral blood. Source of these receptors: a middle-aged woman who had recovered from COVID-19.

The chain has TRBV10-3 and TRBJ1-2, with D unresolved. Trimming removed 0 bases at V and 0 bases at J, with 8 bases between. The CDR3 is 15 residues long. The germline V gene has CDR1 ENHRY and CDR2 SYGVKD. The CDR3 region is CAISESWASNYGYTF. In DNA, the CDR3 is TGTGCCATCAGTGAGTCATGGGCCTCTAACTATGGCTACACCTTC.

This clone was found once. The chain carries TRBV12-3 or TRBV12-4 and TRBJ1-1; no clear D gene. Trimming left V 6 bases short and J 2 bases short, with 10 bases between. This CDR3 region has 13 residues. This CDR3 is CASRWEFNTEAFF. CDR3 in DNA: TGTGCCAGCAGATGGGAGTTCAACACTGAAGCTTTCTTT.

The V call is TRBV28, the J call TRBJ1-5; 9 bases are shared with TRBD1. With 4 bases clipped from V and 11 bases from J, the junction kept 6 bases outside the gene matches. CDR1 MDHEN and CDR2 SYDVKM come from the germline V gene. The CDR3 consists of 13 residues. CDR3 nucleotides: TGTGCCAGCAGTTCGCCCGACAGGGGGTCCCAGCATTTT. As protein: CASSSPDRGSQHF.

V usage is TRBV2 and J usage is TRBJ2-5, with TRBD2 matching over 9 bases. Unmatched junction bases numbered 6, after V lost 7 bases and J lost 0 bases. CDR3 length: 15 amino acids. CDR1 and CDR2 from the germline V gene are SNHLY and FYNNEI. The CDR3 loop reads CASKLLAGNQETQYF. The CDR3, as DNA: TGTGCCAGCAAGTTGCTAGCGGGAAACCAAGAGACCCAGTACTTC.

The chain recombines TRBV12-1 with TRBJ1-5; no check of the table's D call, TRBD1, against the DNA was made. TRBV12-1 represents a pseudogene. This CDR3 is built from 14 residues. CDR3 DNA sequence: TGTGCCAGCAGCATGGGGACAGTGAATCAGCCCCAGCATTTT. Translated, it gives CASSMGTVNQPQHF.

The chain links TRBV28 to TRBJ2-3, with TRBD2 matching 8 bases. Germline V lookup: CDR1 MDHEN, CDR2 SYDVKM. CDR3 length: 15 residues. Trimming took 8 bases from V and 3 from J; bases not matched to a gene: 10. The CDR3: CASFVGGAGTDTQYF. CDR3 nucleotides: TGTGCCAGCTTCGTCGGGGGGGCGGGAACAGATACGCAGTATTTT.

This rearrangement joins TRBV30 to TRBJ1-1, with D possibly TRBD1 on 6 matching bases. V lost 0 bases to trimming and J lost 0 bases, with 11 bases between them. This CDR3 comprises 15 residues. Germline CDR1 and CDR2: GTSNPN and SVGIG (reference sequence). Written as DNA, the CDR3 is TGTGCCTGGAGTGTAGGGGACAACATGAACACTGAAGCTTTCTTT. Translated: CAWSVGDNMNTEAFF.

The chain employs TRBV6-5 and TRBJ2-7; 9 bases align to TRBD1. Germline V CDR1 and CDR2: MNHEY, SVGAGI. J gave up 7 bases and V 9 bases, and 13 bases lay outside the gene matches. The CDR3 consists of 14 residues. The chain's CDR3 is CASRTGGSRKEQYF. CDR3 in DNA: TGTGCCAGTAGAACAGGGGGCTCTCGGAAAGAGCAGTACTTC.

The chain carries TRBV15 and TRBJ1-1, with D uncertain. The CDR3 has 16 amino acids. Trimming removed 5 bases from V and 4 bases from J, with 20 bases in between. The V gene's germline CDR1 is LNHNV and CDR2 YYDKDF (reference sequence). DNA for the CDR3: TGTGCCACCAGCCGCCGTACCTCCCCAGTCCCCACTGAAGCTTTCTTT. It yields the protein CATSRRTSPVPTEAFF.

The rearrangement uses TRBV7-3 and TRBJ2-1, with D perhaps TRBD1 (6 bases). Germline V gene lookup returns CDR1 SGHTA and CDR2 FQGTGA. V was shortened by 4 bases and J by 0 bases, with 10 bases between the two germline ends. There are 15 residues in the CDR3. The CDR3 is CASSSTGNSYNEQFF. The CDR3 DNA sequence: TGTGCCAGCAGCTCCACAGGGAACTCCTACAATGAGCAGTTCTTC.

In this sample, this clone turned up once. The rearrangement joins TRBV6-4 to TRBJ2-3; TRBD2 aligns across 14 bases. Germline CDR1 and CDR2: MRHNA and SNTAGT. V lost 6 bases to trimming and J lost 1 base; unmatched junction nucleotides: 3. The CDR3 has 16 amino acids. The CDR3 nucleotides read TGTGCCAGCAGCGTGGGACTAGCGGGGGGCACAGATACGCAGTATTTT. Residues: CASSVGLAGGTDTQYF.

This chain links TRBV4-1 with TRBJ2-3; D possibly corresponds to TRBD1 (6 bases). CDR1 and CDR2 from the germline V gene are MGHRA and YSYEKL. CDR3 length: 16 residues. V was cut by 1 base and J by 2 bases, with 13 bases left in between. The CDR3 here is CASSQATGLDTDTQYF. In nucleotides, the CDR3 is TGCGCCAGCAGCCAAGCAACAGGGCTTGACACAGATACGCAGTATTTT.

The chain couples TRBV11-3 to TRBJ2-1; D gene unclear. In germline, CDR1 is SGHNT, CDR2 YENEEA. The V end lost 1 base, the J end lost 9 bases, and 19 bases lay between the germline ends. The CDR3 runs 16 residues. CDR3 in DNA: TGTGCCAGCAGCTTAGGAGGTAGCTCGGTTTTGGGTGAGCAGTTCTTC. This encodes CASSLGGSSVLGEQFF.

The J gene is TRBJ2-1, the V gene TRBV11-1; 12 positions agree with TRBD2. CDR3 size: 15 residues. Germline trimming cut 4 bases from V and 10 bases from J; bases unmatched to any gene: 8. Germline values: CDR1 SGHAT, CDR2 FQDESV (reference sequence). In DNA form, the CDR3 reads TGTGCCAGCAGCTATCCTAGCGGGGGGGGTTTCGAGCAGTTCTTC. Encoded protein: CASSYPSGGGFEQFF.

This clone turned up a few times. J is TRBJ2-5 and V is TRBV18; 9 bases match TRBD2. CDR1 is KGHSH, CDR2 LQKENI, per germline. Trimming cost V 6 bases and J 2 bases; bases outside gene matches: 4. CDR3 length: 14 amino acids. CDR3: CASSTLAGQETQYF. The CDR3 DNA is TGTGCCAGCTCTACGCTAGCGGGGCAAGAGACCCAGTACTTC.

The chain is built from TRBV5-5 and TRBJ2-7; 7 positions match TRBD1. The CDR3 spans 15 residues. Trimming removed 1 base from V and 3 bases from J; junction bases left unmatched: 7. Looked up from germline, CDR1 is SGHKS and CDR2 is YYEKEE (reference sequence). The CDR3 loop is CASSLLPGGLYEQYF. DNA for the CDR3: TGTGCCAGCAGCTTGTTACCAGGGGGTCTCTACGAGCAGTACTTC.

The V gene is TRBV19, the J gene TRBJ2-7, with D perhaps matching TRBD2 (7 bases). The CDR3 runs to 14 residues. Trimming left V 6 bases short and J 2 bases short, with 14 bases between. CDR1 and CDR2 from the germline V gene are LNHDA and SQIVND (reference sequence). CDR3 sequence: CASSTGRGPYEQYF. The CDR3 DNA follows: TGTGCCAGTAGCACAGGGAGGGGACCCTACGAGCAGTACTTC.

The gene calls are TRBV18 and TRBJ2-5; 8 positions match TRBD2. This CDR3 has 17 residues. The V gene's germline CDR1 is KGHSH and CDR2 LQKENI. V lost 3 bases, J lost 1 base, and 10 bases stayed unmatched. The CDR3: CASSPPRSGTTQETQYF. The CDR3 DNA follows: TGTGCCAGCTCACCGCCCCGTAGCGGGACCACCCAAGAGACCCAGTACTTC.

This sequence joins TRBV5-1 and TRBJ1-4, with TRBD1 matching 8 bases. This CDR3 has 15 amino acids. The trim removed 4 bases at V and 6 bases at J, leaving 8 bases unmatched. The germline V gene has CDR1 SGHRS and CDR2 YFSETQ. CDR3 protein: CASSRPGQEDEKLFF. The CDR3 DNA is TGCGCCAGCAGCAGGCCGGGACAGGAGGATGAAAAACTGTTTTTT.

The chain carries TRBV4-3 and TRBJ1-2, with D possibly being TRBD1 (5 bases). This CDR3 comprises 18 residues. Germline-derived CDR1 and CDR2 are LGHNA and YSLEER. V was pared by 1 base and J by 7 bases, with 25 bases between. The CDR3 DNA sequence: TGCGCCAGCAGCCAAGCTTTTCAGGGCTCGCCCTTACTCCGTGGCTACACCTTC. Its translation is CASSQAFQGSPLLRGYTF.

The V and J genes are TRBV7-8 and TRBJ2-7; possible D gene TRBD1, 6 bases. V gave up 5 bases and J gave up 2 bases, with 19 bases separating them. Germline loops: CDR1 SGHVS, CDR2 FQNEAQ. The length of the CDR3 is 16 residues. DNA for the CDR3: TGTGCCAGCAGCCGACACGGGACACGGGACCCCTACGAGCAGTACTTC. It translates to CASSRHGTRDPYEQYF.

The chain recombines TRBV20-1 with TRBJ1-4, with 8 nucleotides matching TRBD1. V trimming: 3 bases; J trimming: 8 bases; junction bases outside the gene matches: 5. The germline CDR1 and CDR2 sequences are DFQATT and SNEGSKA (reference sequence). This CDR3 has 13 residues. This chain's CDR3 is CSASRTGPEKLFF. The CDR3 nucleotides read TGCAGTGCTAGTCGGACAGGGCCCGAAAAACTGTTTTTT.

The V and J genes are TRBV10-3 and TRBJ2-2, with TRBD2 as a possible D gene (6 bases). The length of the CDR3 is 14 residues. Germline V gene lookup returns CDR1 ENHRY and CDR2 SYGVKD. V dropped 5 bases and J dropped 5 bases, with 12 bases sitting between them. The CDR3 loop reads CAISLDYTTGELFF. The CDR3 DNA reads TGTGCCATCAGTTTGGACTATACTACCGGGGAGCTGTTTTTT.

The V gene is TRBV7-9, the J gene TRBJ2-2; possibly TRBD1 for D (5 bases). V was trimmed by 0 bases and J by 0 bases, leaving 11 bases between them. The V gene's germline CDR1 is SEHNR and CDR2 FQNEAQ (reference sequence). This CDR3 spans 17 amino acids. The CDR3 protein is CASSLAGVYTNTGELFF. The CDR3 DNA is TGTGCCAGCAGCTTAGCAGGGGTATATACGAACACCGGGGAGCTGTTTTTT.

CDR3 bases: TGTGCCAGCACTTCACAGGGGCTCGGCGAGCAGTACTTC. Translating gives CASTSQGLGEQYF. The J gene is TRBJ2-7, the V gene TRBV3-1 (or the pseudogene TRBV3-2); TRBD1 agrees at 7 bases. V trimming: 7 bases; J trimming: 6 bases; junction bases outside the gene matches: 9. The germline gives CDR1 LGHDT, CDR2 YNNKEL (reference sequence). CDR3 size: 13 residues.

CDR3 bases: TGTGCCAGCAGCTTGACGATCGGGAGCACCCAATCCTACGAGCAGTACTTC. It yields the protein CASSLTIGSTQSYEQYF. This chain joins TRBV7-9 and TRBJ2-7, with D possibly being TRBD2 (6 bases). The CDR3 has 17 residues. The germline CDR1 and CDR2 sequences are SEHNR and FQNEAQ (reference sequence). The V and J ends lost 3 bases and 1 base respectively, with 19 bases between them. The full variable domain, rest sourced from reference TRBV7-9 and TRBJ2-7, is DTGVSQNPRHKITKRGQNVTFRCDPISEHNRLYWYRQTLGQGPEFLTYFQNEAQLEKSRLLSDRFSAERPKGSFSTLEIQRTEQGDSAMYLCASSLTIGSTQSYEQYFGPGTRLTVT.

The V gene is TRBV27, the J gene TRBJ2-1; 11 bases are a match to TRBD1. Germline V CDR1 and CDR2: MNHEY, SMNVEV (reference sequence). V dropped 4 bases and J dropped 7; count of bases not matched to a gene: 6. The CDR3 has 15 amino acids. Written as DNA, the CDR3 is TGTGCCAGCAGTTCGGGACAGGGGGTTGTAAATGAGCAGTTCTTC. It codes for CASSSGQGVVNEQFF.

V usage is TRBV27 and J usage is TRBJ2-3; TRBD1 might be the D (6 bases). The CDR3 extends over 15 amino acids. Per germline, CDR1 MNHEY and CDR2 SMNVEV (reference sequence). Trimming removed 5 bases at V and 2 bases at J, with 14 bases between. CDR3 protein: CASSPWTDNTDTQYF. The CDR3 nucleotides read TGTGCCAGCAGTCCATGGACAGATAACACAGATACGCAGTATTTT.

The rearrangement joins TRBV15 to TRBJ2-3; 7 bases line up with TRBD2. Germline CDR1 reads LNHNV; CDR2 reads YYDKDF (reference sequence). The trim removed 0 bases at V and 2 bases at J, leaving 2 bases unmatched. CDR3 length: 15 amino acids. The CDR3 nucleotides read TGTGCCACCAGCAGAGACGGGGGGTACACAGATACGCAGTATTTT. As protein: CATSRDGGYTDTQYF.

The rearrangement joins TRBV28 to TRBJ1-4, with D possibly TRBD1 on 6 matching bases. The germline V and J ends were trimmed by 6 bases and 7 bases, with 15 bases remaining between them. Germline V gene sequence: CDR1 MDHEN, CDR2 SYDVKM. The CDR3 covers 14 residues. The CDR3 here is CASRPQGRSEKLFF. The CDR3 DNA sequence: TGTGCCAGCAGACCACAGGGCAGAAGTGAAAAACTGTTTTTT.

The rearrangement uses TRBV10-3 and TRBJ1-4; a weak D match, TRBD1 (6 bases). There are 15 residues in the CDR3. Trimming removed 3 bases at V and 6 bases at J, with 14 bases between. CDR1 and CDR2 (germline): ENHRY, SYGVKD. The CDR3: CAISEQGSRDEKLFF. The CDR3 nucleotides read TGTGCCATCAGTGAACAGGGATCTAGGGATGAAAAACTGTTTTTT.

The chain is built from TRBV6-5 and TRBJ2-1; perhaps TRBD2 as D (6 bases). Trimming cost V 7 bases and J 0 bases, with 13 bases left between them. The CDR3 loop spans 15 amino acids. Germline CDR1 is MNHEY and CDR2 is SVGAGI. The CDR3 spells CASTPTSSSYNEQFF. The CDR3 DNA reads TGTGCCAGCACACCGACTAGTAGCTCCTACAATGAGCAGTTCTTC.